One sample yielded the 17 T cell receptor beta chains listed below, sequenced in a study of response to subunit inactivated influenza vaccine. TCRdb re-derived calls from the RT-PCR reads in MiXCR, one entry per CDR3 protein. The data show about 800,000 distinct CDR3 sequences, 21% seen once. The input for sequencing was PBMCs from blood, taken more than 4 days after vaccination. The receptors were sampled from a man in his fifties who received an inactivated influenza vaccine.

By sample share, this clonotype is medium-sized. The gene calls are TRBV28 and TRBJ2-1; D gene uncertain. The CDR3 is made up of 17 amino acids. CDR1 is MDHEN, CDR2 SYDVKM, per germline. The V gene lost 1 base and the J gene lost 4 bases, with 17 bases spanning the gap. CDR3 DNA: TGTGCCAGCAGTTTATTCCTAGGGCCTAAGCCTTACAATGAGCAGTTCTTC. Translated: CASSLFLGPKPYNEQFF.

This clonotype was seen ten or more times. The chain combines TRBV6-5 with TRBJ2-7, with D unclear. The CDR3 contains 13 residues. CDR1 is MNHEY and CDR2 is SVGAGI in the germline V gene. Trimming pared 2 bases from V and 1 base from J, leaving 6 bases between. The CDR3 loop reads CASSYALSYEQYF. CDR3 bases: TGTGCCAGCAGTTACGCTTTGTCCTACGAGCAGTACTTC.

This clonotype appeared many times. The chain joins TRBV5-5 to TRBJ2-3; perhaps TRBD2 as D (5 bases). In germline, CDR1 is SGHKS, CDR2 YYEKEE (reference sequence). The CDR3 covers 14 residues. V dropped 0 bases and J dropped 5 bases, with 10 bases sitting between them. CDR3 amino acids: CASSLEWEKDTQYF. The DNA of the CDR3 is TGTGCCAGCAGCTTGGAGTGGGAGAAAGATACGCAGTATTTT.

In this sample, this clonotype turned up a few times. The rearrangement joins TRBV12-3 or TRBV12-4 to TRBJ1-6; a weak D match, TRBD1 (6 bases). V was clipped by 6 bases and J by 7 bases, with 13 bases between them. The CDR3 has 14 amino acids. The CDR3 here is CASSLAGENSPLHF. CDR3 nucleotide sequence: TGTGCCAGCAGCCTTGCAGGGGAGAATTCACCCCTCCACTTT.

This clonotype was detected a few times. V and J are TRBV7-8 and TRBJ2-2, with D hard to call. Per the germline V gene, CDR1 is SGHVS and CDR2 is FQNEAQ. Trimming stripped 5 bases from V and 6 bases from J, with 13 bases between. This CDR3 contains 14 residues. The CDR3 nucleotides are TGTGCCAGCAGCCCTCCCCCCGCCGCCGGGGAGCTGTTTTTT. It translates to CASSPPPAAGELFF.

In this sample, this clonotype turned up a few times. The rearrangement links TRBV25-1 to TRBJ2-5, with D perhaps TRBD1 or TRBD2 (6 bases each). CDR3 length: 13 amino acids. V lost 3 bases and J lost 5, with 10 bases in between. Germline-derived CDR1 and CDR2 are MGHDK and SYGVNS. The CDR3 sequence: CASSDLGGETQYF. CDR3 nucleotides: TGTGCCAGCAGTGATTTGGGGGGCGAGACCCAGTACTTC.

This clonotype was observed a handful of times. The chain links TRBV28 to TRBJ1-6, with D unresolved. This CDR3 has 15 residues. V lost 3 bases to trimming and J lost 3 bases, with 9 bases between them. Germline CDR1 is MDHEN and CDR2 is SYDVKM. The CDR3 DNA follows: TGTGCCAGCAGTTTGGCGGTAGTCTATAATTCACCCCTCCACTTT. It is translated as CASSLAVVYNSPLHF.

At least ten counts were recorded for this clonotype. The chain couples TRBV7-9 to TRBJ2-1; 13 nucleotides match TRBD2. CDR1 is SEHNR, CDR2 FQNEAQ, per germline (reference sequence). V gave up 5 bases and J gave up 8 bases; unmatched junction bases: 6. The CDR3 sequence is 15 residues long. DNA of the CDR3: TGTGCCAGCAGCCTCGGACTAGCGGGGGTTGATGAGCAGTTCTTC. Protein: CASSLGLAGVDEQFF.

The rearrangement joins TRBV14 to TRBJ2-5; 8 nucleotides align to TRBD1. Germline V lookup: CDR1 SGHDN, CDR2 FVKESK. CDR3 length: 13 amino acids. V trimming: 4 bases; J trimming: 7 bases; junction bases outside the gene matches: 5. CDR3 protein: CASSRQGFATQYF. CDR3 bases: TGTGCCAGCAGCCGACAGGGGTTCGCGACCCAGTACTTC.

The J gene is TRBJ2-5, the V gene TRBV28; weak D call: TRBD1 (5 bases). Germline V gene sequence: CDR1 MDHEN, CDR2 SYDVKM. CDR3 length: 14 residues. Trimming left V 2 bases short and J 2 bases short, with 9 bases between. This chain's CDR3 is CASSLVQVQETQYF. The CDR3 DNA reads as TGTGCCAGCAGTTTAGTACAGGTTCAAGAGACCCAGTACTTC.

This CDR3 is CASSLVGPNSPLHF. The DNA of the CDR3 is TGTGCCAGCAGTTTGGTGGGGCCCAATTCACCCCTCCACTTT. The chain combines TRBV28 with TRBJ1-6; a possible D gene is TRBD1 (5 bases). The CDR3 spans 14 residues. V lost 3 bases and J lost 7, with 10 bases in between. From germline, CDR1 is MDHEN and CDR2 SYDVKM.

The chain links TRBV3-1 to TRBJ2-1; 7 nucleotides agree with TRBD2. The CDR3 totals 15 residues. The junction had 9 bases not matched to a gene; V was cut back by 6 bases and J by 4 bases. CDR1 is LGHDT, CDR2 YNNKEL, per germline (reference sequence). The CDR3 sequence is CASSSTGTNYNEQFF. For the CDR3, the DNA is TGTGCCAGCAGTTCGACCGGGACTAATTACAATGAGCAGTTCTTC.

The chain carries TRBV28 and TRBJ2-6; 7 bases align to TRBD1. Losses at the gene ends were 6 bases for V and 1 base for J; bases not matched to a gene: 3. CDR3 length equals 15 residues. Germline CDR1 MDHEN, CDR2 SYDVKM. The CDR3 coding sequence is TGTGCCAGCAGGATGACAGGGTCTGGGGCCAACGTCCTGACTTTC. Amino acids: CASRMTGSGANVLTF.

V and J are TRBV10-3 and TRBJ2-2; TRBD1 is a possible D gene (5 bases). This CDR3 contains 14 residues. Between the trimmed V and J ends, which lost 7 bases and 5 bases, there was a span of 14 bases. Per germline, CDR1 ENHRY and CDR2 SYGVKD. The CDR3 DNA sequence: TGTGCCATCACTGGGGCGCAGGGAACCGGGGAGCTGTTTTTT. Translating it yields CAITGAQGTGELFF.

The gene calls are TRBV28 and TRBJ1-3; D is possibly TRBD1 (5 bases). The CDR3 is made up of 15 amino acids. V was pared by 8 bases and J by 8 bases, with 22 bases between. From germline, CDR1 is MDHEN and CDR2 SYDVKM. CDR3 in amino acids: CASYPSRGAAYTIYF. DNA for the CDR3: TGTGCCAGCTACCCTTCAAGAGGGGCTGCGTACACCATATATTTT.

This chain connects TRBV5-1 to TRBJ2-7, with 7 bases matching TRBD1. Germline V CDR1 and CDR2: SGHRS, YFSETQ. V lost 7 bases to trimming and J lost 0 bases; unmatched junction nucleotides: 7. This CDR3 region has 14 residues. DNA for the CDR3: TGCGCCAGCGCATGGGACAGCCCCTCCTACGAGCAGTACTTC. Its protein product is CASAWDSPSYEQYF.

This clonotype was seen only a few times. The V gene is TRBV7-2, the J gene TRBJ2-2; no definite D call. The CDR3 has 14 residues. From germline, CDR1 is SGHTA and CDR2 FQGNSA. Trimming removed 5 bases from V and 4 bases from J, with 11 bases in between. The CDR3 region is CASSPIYLTGELFF. CDR3 nucleotides: TGTGCCAGCAGCCCGATCTACCTCACCGGGGAGCTGTTTTTT. The full variable domain, with the rest looked up from reference TRBV7-2 and TRBJ2-2, is GAGVSQSPSNKVTEKGKDVELRCDPISGHTALYWYRQSLGQGLEFLIYFQGNSAPDKSGLPSDRFSAERTGGSVSTLTIQRTQQEDSAVYLCASSPIYLTGELFFGEGSRLTVL.